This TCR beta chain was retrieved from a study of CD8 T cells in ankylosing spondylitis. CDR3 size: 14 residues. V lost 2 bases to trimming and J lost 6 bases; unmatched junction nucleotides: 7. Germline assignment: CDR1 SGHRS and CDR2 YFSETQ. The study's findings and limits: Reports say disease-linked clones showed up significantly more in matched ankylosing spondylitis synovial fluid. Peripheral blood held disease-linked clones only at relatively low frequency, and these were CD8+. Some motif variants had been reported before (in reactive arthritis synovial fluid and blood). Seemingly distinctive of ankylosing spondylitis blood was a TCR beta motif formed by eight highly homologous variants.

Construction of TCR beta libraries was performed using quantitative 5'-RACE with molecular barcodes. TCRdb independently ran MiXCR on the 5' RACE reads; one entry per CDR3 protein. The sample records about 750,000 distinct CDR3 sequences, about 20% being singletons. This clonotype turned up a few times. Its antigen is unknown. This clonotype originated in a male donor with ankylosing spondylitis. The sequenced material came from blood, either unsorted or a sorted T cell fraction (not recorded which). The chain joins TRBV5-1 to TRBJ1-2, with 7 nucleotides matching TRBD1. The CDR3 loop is CASSLGGTQNGYTF. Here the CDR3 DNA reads TGCGCCAGCAGCTTAGGGGGCACCCAAAATGGCTACACCTTC.